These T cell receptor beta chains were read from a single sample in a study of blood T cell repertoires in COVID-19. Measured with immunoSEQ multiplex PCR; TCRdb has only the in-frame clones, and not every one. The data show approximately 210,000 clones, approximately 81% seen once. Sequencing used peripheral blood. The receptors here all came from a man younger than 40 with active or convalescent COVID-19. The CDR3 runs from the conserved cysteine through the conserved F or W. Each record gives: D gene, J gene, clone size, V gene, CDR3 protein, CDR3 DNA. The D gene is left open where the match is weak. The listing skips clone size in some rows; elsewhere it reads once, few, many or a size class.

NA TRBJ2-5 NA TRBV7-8 CASSYSQGHNLQETQYF TGTGCCAGCAGCTATTCCCAGGGACACAACCTCCAAGAGACCCAGTACTTC
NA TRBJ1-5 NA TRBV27 CASSPGHLSNQPQHF TGTGCCAGCAGCCCAGGACACCTTAGCAATCAGCCCCAGCATTTT
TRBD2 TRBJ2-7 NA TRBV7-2 CASSFGLAGVEQYF TGTGCCAGCAGCTTCGGGCTAGCGGGGGTCGAGCAGTACTTC
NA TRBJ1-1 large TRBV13 CASSLEGKGAEAFF TGTGCCAGCAGCTTAGAAGGGAAAGGGGCTGAAGCTTTCTTT
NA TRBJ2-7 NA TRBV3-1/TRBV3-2 CASRPRDTYEQYF TGTGCCAGCCGCCCCCGGGACACCTACGAGCAGTACTTC
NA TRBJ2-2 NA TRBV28 CARGVTGELFF TGTGCCAGGGGCGTCACCGGGGAGCTGTTTTTT
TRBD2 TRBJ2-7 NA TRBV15 CATSRDAGGPHEQYF TGTGCCACCAGCAGAGACGCGGGAGGGCCCCACGAGCAGTACTTC
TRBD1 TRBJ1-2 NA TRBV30 CAWSVSQGAWGYTF TGTGCCTGGAGCGTTTCACAGGGGGCTTGGGGCTACACCTTC
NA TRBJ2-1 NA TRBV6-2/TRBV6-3 CASSYGGTRIEQFF TGTGCCAGCAGTTACGGGGGGACTCGCATTGAGCAGTTCTTC
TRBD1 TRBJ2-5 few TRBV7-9 CASSPGQGAWETQYF TGTGCCAGCAGCCCCGGACAGGGGGCCTGGGAGACCCAGTACTTC
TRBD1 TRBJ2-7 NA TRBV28 CASRTRGPYEQYF TGTGCCAGCAGAACCAGGGGGCCCTACGAGCAGTACTTC
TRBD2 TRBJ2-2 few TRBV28 CASSRPGTRSGELFF TGTGCCAGCAGCCGTCCCGGGACTAGGTCCGGGGAGCTGTTTTTT
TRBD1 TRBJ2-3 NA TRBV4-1 CASSPTGQGADTQYF TGCGCCAGCAGCCCAACGGGACAGGGGGCAGATACGCAGTATTTT
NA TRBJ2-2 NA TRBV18 CASSPRETQTGELFF TGTGCCAGCTCACCTCGGGAGACACAGACCGGGGAGCTGTTTTTT
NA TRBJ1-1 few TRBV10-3 CAISDPLFSEAFF TGTGCCATCAGTGATCCCCTCTTCAGTGAAGCTTTCTTT
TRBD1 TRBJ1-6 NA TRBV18 CASSPSDRGANSPLHF TGTGCCAGCTCACCCTCGGACAGGGGGGCTAATTCACCCCTCCACTTT
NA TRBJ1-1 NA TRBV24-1 CATRREGNTEAFF TGTGCCACCAGGCGGGAGGGGAACACTGAAGCTTTCTTT
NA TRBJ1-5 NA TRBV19 CASSITFNQPQHF TGTGCCAGTAGTATAACTTTCAATCAGCCCCAGCATTTT
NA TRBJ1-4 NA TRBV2 CASTRGDEKLFF TGTGCCAGCACCAGGGGTGATGAAAAACTGTTTTTT
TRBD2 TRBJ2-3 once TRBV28 CASSSAASGGTDTQYF TGTGCCAGCAGCTCAGCTGCTAGCGGGGGCACAGATACGCAGTATTTT
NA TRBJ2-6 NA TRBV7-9 CASSPRSSGANVLTF TGTGCCAGCAGCCCCCGGTCCTCTGGGGCCAACGTCCTGACTTTC
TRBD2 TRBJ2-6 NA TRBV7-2 CASSPRLVAGVGANVLTF TGTGCCAGCAGCCCGCGATTAGTAGCGGGGGTTGGGGCCAACGTCCTGACTTTC
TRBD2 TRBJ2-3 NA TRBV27 CASSPRLAGNSVTDTQYF TGTGCCAGCAGCCCGAGACTAGCGGGAAATAGTGTCACAGATACGCAGTATTTT